This note documents a single T cell receptor (beta chain) sequence. Its cognate antigen is unknown. This record comes from a study of CD8+ T cells in alopecia areata. Whole-study findings and limits: Administration of tofacitinib significantly diminished scalp clonality and expanded CD8+ clones within the top 100.

The V end lost 5 bases, the J end lost 3 bases, and 14 bases lay between the germline ends. CDR1 is PRHDT, CDR2 FYEKMQ, per germline (reference sequence). CDR3 length equals 15 residues. Reverse transcription of extracted RNA yielded cDNA, which provided the sequencing template. Measured with immunoSEQ multiplex PCR; TCRdb has only the in-frame clones, and not every one. The sample records 180,000 or so clones, 51% being singletons. Treatment indicated: oral pan-JAK inhibitor, 5-10 mg twice daily. Alopecia areata patients provided lesional scalp punch biopsies and peripheral blood. The chain couples TRBV13 to TRBJ2-1; TRBD1 is a possible D gene (5 bases). Source: CD8+ T cells sorted from blood, taken around week 54, from a patient treated with tofacitinib. This clonotype was sampled from a human donor with alopecia areata. CDR3 amino acids: CASSPGRVFYNEQFF. In DNA, the CDR3 is TGTGCCAGCAGCCCCGGCAGGGTATTCTACAATGAGCAGTTCTTC.